This passage covers 23 T cell receptor beta chains from one sample sequenced in a study of CD8 T cells in Susac syndrome. Random-hexamer reverse transcription was applied to roughly 0.45 to 1 ug RNA. TCRdb reprocessed the immunoSEQ multiplex PCR reads with MiXCR, giving one entry per CDR3 protein. The sample yields 110,000 or so distinct CDR3 sequences, less than 95% seen once. The sequenced material came from CD4+ T cells from PBMCs. The receptors derive from a human donor in good health.

The chain employs TRBV6-1 and TRBJ2-4; D uncertain. The CDR3 consists of 12 residues. The germline V gene has CDR1 MNHNS and CDR2 SASEGT. V dropped 4 bases and J dropped 7 bases, with 8 bases sitting between them. The CDR3: CASSVASNIQYF. CDR3 DNA sequence: TGTGCCAGCAGTGTGGCTTCTAACATTCAGTACTTC.

V and J are TRBV5-1 and TRBJ1-2; possibly TRBD1 for D (5 bases). Germline CDR1 is SGHRS and CDR2 is YFSETQ. The CDR3 totals 15 residues. Between the trimmed V and J ends, which lost 0 bases and 5 bases, there was a span of 14 bases. The CDR3 sequence is CASSLAWGSSYGYTF. CDR3 DNA: TGCGCCAGCAGCTTGGCCTGGGGCAGTTCGTATGGCTACACCTTC.

The sample holds one count of this clonotype. The genes are TRBV28 and TRBJ1-2, with TRBD1 matching 8 bases. CDR1 MDHEN and CDR2 SYDVKM come from the germline V gene. The CDR3 has 14 amino acids. The V gene end was trimmed by 6 bases and the J gene end by 5 bases; junction bases not matched to a gene: 8. The CDR3 sequence: CASRQQGVQYGYTF. The CDR3 DNA is TGTGCCAGCAGACAACAGGGGGTGCAATATGGCTACACCTTC.

The CDR3 loop reads CASSGSGAPNTGELFF. CDR3 sequence (DNA): TGCGCCAGCAGCGGCTCAGGGGCCCCGAACACCGGGGAGCTGTTTTTT. The rearrangement links TRBV5-1 to TRBJ2-2; maybe TRBD1 (6 bases). There are 16 residues in the CDR3. With 4 bases removed from V and 0 bases from J, the gap between germline ends came to 13 bases. Germline V gene data show CDR1 as SGHRS and CDR2 as YFSETQ.

V and J are TRBV3-1 and TRBJ2-5; perhaps TRBD2 as D (6 bases). V was cut by 1 base and J by 4 bases, with 10 bases left in between. The CDR3 totals 14 residues. The V gene's germline CDR1 is LGHDT and CDR2 YNNKEL (reference sequence). CDR3 sequence reads: CASSQGLGGETQYF. CDR3 coding DNA: TGTGCCAGCAGCCAAGGGCTGGGGGGAGAGACCCAGTACTTC.

The chain carries TRBV2 and TRBJ1-1; unclear D gene. The ends were cut back, 3 bases at V and 1 base at J, with 6 bases in the middle. The CDR3 runs 13 residues. CDR1 and CDR2 from the germline V gene are SNHLY and FYNNEI. The CDR3 DNA reads as TGTGCCAGCAGTGACGGTGCGAACACTGAAGCTTTCTTT. Amino acids: CASSDGANTEAFF. Complete variable domain (other parts from reference TRBV2 and TRBJ1-1): EPEVTQTPSHQVTQMGQEVILRCVPISNHLYFYWYRQILGQKVEFLVSFYNNEISEKSEIFDDQFSVERPDGSNFTLKIRSTKLEDSAMYFCASSDGANTEAFFGQGTRLTVV.

The rearrangement links TRBV5-1 to TRBJ2-3; 7 bases fit TRBD2. The trim removed 2 bases at V and 0 bases at J, leaving 0 bases unmatched. Germline V gives CDR1 SGHRS, CDR2 YFSETQ. The CDR3 is 14 residues long. The CDR3 DNA follows: TGCGCCAGCAGCTTAGCGGGGAGCACAGATACGCAGTATTTT. Protein: CASSLAGSTDTQYF.

The chain is built from TRBV5-1 and TRBJ2-7, with no clear D. The CDR3 is made up of 16 amino acids. The ends were cut back, 3 bases at V and 0 bases at J, with 16 bases in the middle. CDR1 is SGHRS and CDR2 is YFSETQ in the germline V gene. CDR3 DNA: TGCGCCAGCAGCTCCGCCGGGTCGGCAAGCTCCTACGAGCAGTACTTC. It is translated as CASSSAGSASSYEQYF.

This clonotype has just a few counts. The chain carries TRBV19 and TRBJ2-1, with 10 bases matching TRBD1. CDR3 size: 16 residues. V lost 9 bases and J lost 8; bases outside the gene matches: 16. Per germline, CDR1 LNHDA and CDR2 SQIVND (reference sequence). The CDR3 DNA reads TGTGCCAGCCAGGTTAGGGGGGACAGGGGAAATTATGAGCAGTTCTTC. Protein: CASQVRGDRGNYEQFF.

This rearrangement joins TRBV12-5 to TRBJ1-1; D ambiguous. There are 15 residues in the CDR3. The germline V gene has CDR1 LGHNT and CDR2 FRNRAP. The germline V and J ends were trimmed by 7 bases and 0 bases, with 15 bases remaining between them. The CDR3 bases are TGTGCTAGTGCCTCCCTTGGCAGCTTGAACACTGAAGCTTTCTTT. Translated: CASASLGSLNTEAFF.

The rearrangement uses TRBV24-1 and TRBJ2-3; 7 bases align to TRBD1. With V trimmed by 8 bases and J by 2 bases, 3 bases remained unmatched. Germline V gene data show CDR1 as KGHDR and CDR2 as SFDVKD. The CDR3 is 13 amino acids. The CDR3 nucleotides are TGTGCCACCAAGGGACAGAACACAGATACGCAGTATTTT. Protein product: CATKGQNTDTQYF.

This chain joins TRBV6-5 and TRBJ2-6; no clear D. This CDR3 contains 15 residues. CDR1 is MNHEY and CDR2 is SVGAGI in the germline V gene. Trimming removed 6 bases at V and 1 base at J, with 10 bases between. The CDR3: CASSRGRSGANVLTF. The CDR3 DNA sequence: TGTGCCAGCAGCCGCGGACGGTCTGGGGCCAACGTCCTGACTTTC.

The gene calls are TRBV20-1 and TRBJ1-5; D gene uncertain. CDR3 length: 13 residues. Trimming shortened V by 1 base and J by 7 bases, and 11 bases separated the two germline ends. Germline CDR1 reads DFQATT; CDR2 reads SNEGSKA (reference sequence). The CDR3 DNA reads TGCAGTGCTAGAGTGCAGGATGGGCAGCCCCAGCATTTT. Its translation is CSARVQDGQPQHF.

The chain links TRBV11-3 to TRBJ2-3; D remains ambiguous. The CDR3 is 14 amino acids. CDR1 is SGHNT and CDR2 is YENEEA in the germline V gene. Trimming left V 1 base short and J 3 bases short, with 8 bases between. The CDR3 reads CASSLADATDTQYF. In nucleotides, the CDR3 is TGTGCCAGCAGCTTAGCGGATGCTACAGATACGCAGTATTTT. Using reference TRBV11-3 and TRBJ2-3 for the parts outside the CDR3, the full variable domain is EAGVVQSPRYKIIEKKQPVAFWCNPISGHNTLYWYLQNLGQGPELLIRYENEEAVDDSQLPKDRFSAERLKGVDSTLKIQPAELGDSAVYLCASSLADATDTQYFGPGTRLTVL.

The V and J genes are TRBV5-6 and TRBJ2-4, with 12 bases that match TRBD1. In germline, CDR1 is SGHDT, CDR2 YYEEEE. J lost 6 bases, V lost 3 bases, and 10 bases had no gene match. The CDR3 is made up of 17 amino acids. DNA for the CDR3: TGTGCCAGCAGCTCGTCCCGGGACAGGGGGCCTGGAAACATTCAGTACTTC. Translated: CASSSSRDRGPGNIQYF.

This clonotype was counted once. This chain links TRBV20-1 with TRBJ2-6; the D gene is possibly TRBD2 (5 bases). The CDR3 runs to 18 residues. Trimming removed 5 bases at V and 4 bases at J, with 24 bases between. Germline CDR1 and CDR2: DFQATT and SNEGSKA (reference sequence). The CDR3 here is CSAFSRGGVVWGANVLTF. The CDR3 coding sequence is TGCAGTGCTTTTAGCCGCGGAGGAGTGGTCTGGGGGGCCAACGTCCTGACTTTC.

As DNA, the CDR3 is TGCAGTGCCTACTCCGGAGCCAAAAACATTCAGTACTTC. Translated: CSAYSGAKNIQYF. The V call is TRBV20-1, the J call TRBJ2-4; D is ambiguous. V lost 6 bases to trimming and J lost 0 bases, with 9 bases between them. Germline V gives CDR1 DFQATT, CDR2 SNEGSKA (reference sequence). CDR3 size: 13 residues.

The chain links TRBV20-1 to TRBJ2-1, with 9 bases fitting TRBD1. This CDR3 is built from 14 residues. Germline V gene lookup returns CDR1 DFQATT and CDR2 SNEGSKA (reference sequence). Trimming removed 6 bases from V and 8 bases from J; junction bases left unmatched: 11. The CDR3 loop reads CSARPGQGFHEQFF. DNA for the CDR3: TGCAGTGCCCGGCCGGGACAGGGTTTCCATGAGCAGTTCTTC.

V usage is TRBV19 and J usage is TRBJ2-5; a possible D gene is TRBD2 (5 bases). V was shortened by 3 bases and J by 4 bases, with 12 bases between the two germline ends. CDR1 and CDR2 from the germline V gene are LNHDA and SQIVND (reference sequence). The CDR3 runs to 14 residues. The CDR3 loop is CASSIAGRGETQYF. The CDR3 nucleotides read TGTGCCAGTAGTATCGCAGGTCGGGGAGAGACCCAGTACTTC. The variable domain in full, completed from reference TRBV19 and TRBJ2-5, reads DGGITQSPKYLFRKEGQNVTLSCEQNLNHDAMYWYRQDPGQGLRLIYYSQIVNDFQKGDIAEGYSVSREKKESFPLTVTSAQKNPTAFYLCASSIAGRGETQYFGPGTRLLVL.

There are a few counts of this clonotype. The CDR3 coding sequence is TGTGCCAGCACCTCTACGGGGGCATCCTACGAGCAGTACTTC. This encodes CASTSTGASYEQYF. The chain employs TRBV7-9 and TRBJ2-7; D assignment may be TRBD1 or TRBD2 (6 bases each). Germline CDR1 SEHNR, CDR2 FQNEAQ (reference sequence). V was cut by 7 bases and J by 1 base, with 14 bases left in between. The CDR3 loop spans 14 amino acids.

Remarks on this clonotype: Its ends do not fully match the called genes, so a read error is possible. V is TRBV6-1 and J is TRBJ2-7; 7 bases are a match to TRBD2. CDR1 is MNHNS and CDR2 is SASEGT in the germline V gene. The CDR3 covers 14 residues. CDR3 residues: CASTEAGPSYEQYF. The CDR3, as DNA: TGTGCCAGCACTGAAGCGGGGCCCTCCTACGAGCAGTACTTC.

V and J are TRBV3-1 and TRBJ1-1; 10 bases are shared with TRBD1. Germline CDR1 reads LGHDT; CDR2 reads YNNKEL (reference sequence). V lost 5 bases to trimming and J lost 7 bases; unmatched junction nucleotides: 16. The length of the CDR3 is 17 residues. The CDR3 coding sequence is TGTGCCAGCAGCTTCTACAGCCGACAGGGGGCCCGCGTTGAAGCTTTCTTT. Its protein product is CASSFYSRQGARVEAFF.

Details on this clonotype: A read error may produce the germline difference seen at one junction end. The rearrangement links TRBV29-1 to TRBJ2-5; tentative D call: TRBD2 (5 bases). Per the germline V gene, CDR1 is SQVTM and CDR2 is ANQGSEA. CDR3 length: 10 residues. This CDR3 is CSAKGESQYF. The CDR3 DNA follows: TGCAGCGCAAAGGGAGAGTCCCAGTACTTC.